This T cell receptor beta chain was recorded in a study of blood T cell repertoires in COVID-19. Study background: Researchers got acute and convalescent COVID-19 samples from the United States, Italy and Spain. T cells, B-cell-depleted T cells, or PBMCs supplied cDNA or gDNA.

CDR1 MNHEY and CDR2 SMNVEV come from the germline V gene (reference sequence). The CDR3 covers 15 residues. Germline trimming cut 6 bases from V and 6 bases from J; bases unmatched to any gene: 7. In the study's own analysis: Amplification with reference gene primers provided the estimates of nucleated cell counts. Using immunoSEQ multiplex PCR, the repertoire was profiled, and TCRdb retains in-frame clones only, with some absent. The V and J calls and clone size were taken over from that table, and D and trimming were inferred from the DNA. This sample has around 140,000 clones; approximately 90% occur once, and the top ten carry roughly 1.6%.

The TCR originated in a human donor in a cohort sampled during active COVID-19. The V and J genes are TRBV27 and TRBJ2-1; TRBD2 matches at 11 bases. The sample comprised peripheral blood. The CDR3 loop is CASRNSGGAFNEQFF. The CDR3 DNA reads TGTGCCAGCAGGAATAGCGGGGGGGCCTTCAATGAGCAGTTCTTC.